One and the same sample provided the 8 T cell receptor beta chains below, sequenced in a study of memory CD4+ T cells and cytomegalovirus serostatus. The method was immunoSEQ multiplex PCR; TCRdb's version includes in-frame clones alone and lacks a portion of them. The repertoire consists of 45,000 to 60,000 clones, with around four fifths occurring once and the leading ten covering 2%. Single viable CD3+CD4+CD8-CD45RO+ cells were sorted as the memory CD4+ T cells. Sequenced input: memory CD4+ T cells from blood. The receptor set was obtained from an adult in good health and CMV-seropositive.

The chain employs TRBV11-2 and TRBJ2-3; TRBD2 aligns across 9 bases. The CDR3 covers 17 residues. The germline CDR1 and CDR2 sequences are SGHAT and FQNNGV. The J segment lost 3 bases and the V segment lost 5 bases, leaving 12 bases of the junction unmatched. The CDR3, as DNA: TGTGCCAGCAGCCACACCCAGGGCGGGGGGGCAACAGATACGCAGTATTTT. Amino acid sequence: CASSHTQGGGATDTQYF.

J is TRBJ1-2 and V is TRBV5-6; D is perhaps TRBD1 (5 bases). The V gene lost 4 bases and the J gene lost 6 bases, with 16 bases spanning the gap. There are 14 residues in the CDR3. The germline CDR1 and CDR2 sequences are SGHDT and YYEEEE. CDR3 residues: CASSPRSGVHGYTF. The CDR3 bases are TGTGCCAGCAGCCCCCGTTCGGGGGTACATGGCTACACCTTC. Using reference TRBV5-6 and TRBJ1-2 for the parts outside the CDR3, the full variable domain is DAGVTQSPTHLIKTRGQQVTLRCSPKSGHDTVSWYQQALGQGPQFIFQYYEEEERQRGNFPDRFSGHQFPNYSSELNVNALLLGDSALYLCASSPRSGVHGYTFGSGTRLTVV.

The chain carries TRBV28 and TRBJ2-1; D remains ambiguous. The CDR3 loop spans 15 amino acids. With 8 bases removed from V and 0 bases from J, the gap between germline ends came to 14 bases. Germline V gene data show CDR1 as MDHEN and CDR2 as SYDVKM. The CDR3, as DNA: TGTGCCAGCCGGTCATTCGAGCTCTCCTACAATGAGCAGTTCTTC. Translation: CASRSFELSYNEQFF.

This sequence joins TRBV4-1 and TRBJ2-7; possibly TRBD1 for D (6 bases). Trimming took 1 base from V and 4 from J, leaving 14 bases between them. Germline CDR1 and CDR2: MGHRA and YSYEKL. The CDR3 covers 15 residues. CDR3: CASSQVYRAGYEQYF. The CDR3 coding sequence is TGCGCCAGCAGCCAAGTCTACAGGGCAGGATACGAGCAGTACTTC.

This clone occurred a few times. Other DNA sequences in this sample translate to the same CDR3. The chain couples TRBV28 to TRBJ2-7; 9 bases agree with TRBD1. The CDR3 is made up of 13 amino acids. Trimming at V came to 6 bases and at J to 4 bases, leaving 4 bases not matched to a gene. Germline CDR1 reads MDHEN; CDR2 reads SYDVKM. The CDR3, as DNA: TGTGCCAGCAGCCCGGGACAGGGTTACGAGCAGTACTTC. Residues: CASSPGQGYEQYF. Full variable domain (remainder filled in from reference TRBV28 and TRBJ2-7): DVKVTQSSRYLVKRTGEKVFLECVQDMDHENMFWYRQDPGLGLRLIYFSYDVKMKEKGDIPEGYSVSREKKERFSLILESASTNQTSMYLCASSPGQGYEQYFGPGTRLTVT.

The chain recombines TRBV5-5 with TRBJ2-1; 7 bases line up with TRBD2. This CDR3 is built from 16 residues. The trim removed 0 bases at V and 9 bases at J, leaving 12 bases unmatched. CDR1 is SGHKS and CDR2 is YYEKEE in the germline V gene (reference sequence). As DNA, the CDR3 is TGTGCCAGCAGCTTGGTCACTAGACGAGTAGCGGGTGAGCAGTTCTTC. Its translation: CASSLVTRRVAGEQFF.

The V call is TRBV28, the J call TRBJ2-6; maybe TRBD2 (5 bases). The CDR3 is 14 amino acids. Trimming removed 3 bases at V and 4 bases at J, with 7 bases between. Looked up from germline, CDR1 is MDHEN and CDR2 is SYDVKM. As DNA, the CDR3 is TGTGCCAGCAGTTTTGGGGAGGGGGCCAACGTCCTGACTTTC. Protein product: CASSFGEGANVLTF.

The rearrangement links TRBV5-1 to TRBJ2-5; a weak D match, TRBD2 (5 bases). Germline CDR1 reads SGHRS; CDR2 reads YFSETQ. The CDR3 runs to 15 residues. The V and J ends lost 0 bases and 5 bases respectively, with 14 bases between them. The CDR3 loop is CASSLGTPGVETQYF. Here the CDR3 DNA reads TGCGCCAGCAGCTTGGGAACCCCCGGGGTGGAGACCCAGTACTTC.